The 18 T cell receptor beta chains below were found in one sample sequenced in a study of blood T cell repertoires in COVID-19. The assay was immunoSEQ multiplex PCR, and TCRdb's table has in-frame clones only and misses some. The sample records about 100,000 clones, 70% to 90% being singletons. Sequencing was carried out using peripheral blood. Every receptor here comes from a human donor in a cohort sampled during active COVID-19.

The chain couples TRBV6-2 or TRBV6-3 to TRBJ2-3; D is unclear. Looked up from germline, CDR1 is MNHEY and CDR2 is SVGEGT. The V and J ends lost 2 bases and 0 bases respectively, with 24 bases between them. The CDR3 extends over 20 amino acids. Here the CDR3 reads CASSYTPTSGLSSSTDTQYF. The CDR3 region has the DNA TGTGCCAGCAGTTACACCCCGACCTCGGGTTTGTCCTCTAGCACAGATACGCAGTATTTT.

CDR3 in amino acids: CASSIVAGGTEAFF. As DNA, the CDR3 is TGTGCCAGTAGTATAGTGGCGGGCGGCACTGAAGCTTTCTTT. This sequence joins TRBV19 and TRBJ1-1; D not resolved. The CDR3 totals 14 residues. Between the trimmed V and J ends, which lost 1 base and 4 bases, there was a span of 10 bases. Germline CDR1 LNHDA, CDR2 SQIVND (reference sequence).

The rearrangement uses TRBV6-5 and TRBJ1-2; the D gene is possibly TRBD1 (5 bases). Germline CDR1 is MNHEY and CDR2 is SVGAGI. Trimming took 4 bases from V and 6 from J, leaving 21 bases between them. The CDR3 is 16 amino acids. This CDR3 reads CASSSSGTPTGDGYTF. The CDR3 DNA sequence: TGTGCCAGCAGTTCGTCCGGGACCCCAACGGGAGATGGCTACACCTTC.

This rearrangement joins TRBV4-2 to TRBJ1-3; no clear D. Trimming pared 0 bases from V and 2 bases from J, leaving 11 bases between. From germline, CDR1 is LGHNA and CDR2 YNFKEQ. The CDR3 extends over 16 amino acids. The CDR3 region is CASSQEEGWAGNTIYF. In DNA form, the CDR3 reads TGTGCCAGCAGCCAAGAGGAGGGATGGGCTGGAAACACCATATATTTT.

The CDR3 nucleotides are TGTGCCAGCAGCTTAACCCGGGGGACGCCGGCCTACGAGCAGTACTTC. Translating gives CASSLTRGTPAYEQYF. The chain is built from TRBV7-2 and TRBJ2-7; possible D gene TRBD2, 6 bases. Per germline, CDR1 SGHTA and CDR2 FQGNSA. The length of the CDR3 is 16 residues. Trimming shortened V by 2 bases and J by 2 bases, and 16 bases separated the two germline ends.

CDR3 bases: TGTGCCAGCAGCGGACAGGGACGGACTGAAGCTTTCTTT. It yields the protein CASSGQGRTEAFF. The chain recombines TRBV9 with TRBJ1-1; 7 nucleotides align to TRBD1. Germline trimming cut 3 bases from V and 5 bases from J; bases unmatched to any gene: 4. This CDR3 is 13 amino acids long. The V gene's germline CDR1 is SGDLS and CDR2 YYNGEE.

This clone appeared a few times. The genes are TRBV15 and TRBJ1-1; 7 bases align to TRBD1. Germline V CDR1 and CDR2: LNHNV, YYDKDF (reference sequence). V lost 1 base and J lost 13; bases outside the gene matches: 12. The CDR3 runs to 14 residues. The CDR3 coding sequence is TGTGCCACCAGCAGAGTGGAGACAGGGTGGGTCGGTTTCTTT. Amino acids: CATSRVETGWVGFF. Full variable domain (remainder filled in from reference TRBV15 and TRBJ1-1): DAMVIQNPRYQVTQFGKPVTLSCSQTLNHNVMYWYQQKSSQAPKLLFHYYDKDFNNEADTPDNFQSRRPNTSFCFLDIRSPGLGDTAMYLCATSRVETGWVGFFGQGTRLTVV.

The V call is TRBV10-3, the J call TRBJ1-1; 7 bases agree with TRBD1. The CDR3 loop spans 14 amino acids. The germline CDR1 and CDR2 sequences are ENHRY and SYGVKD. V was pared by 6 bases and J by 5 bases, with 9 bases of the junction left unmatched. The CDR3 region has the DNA TGTGCCATCAGGGAACAGGGGCAAAAGACTGAAGCTTTCTTT. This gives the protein CAIREQGQKTEAFF.

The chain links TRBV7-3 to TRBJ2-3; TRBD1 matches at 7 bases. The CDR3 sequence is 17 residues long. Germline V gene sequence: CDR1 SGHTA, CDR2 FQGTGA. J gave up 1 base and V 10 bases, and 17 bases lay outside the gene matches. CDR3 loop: CANEGSRGRSRTDTQYF. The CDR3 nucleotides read TGTGCCAACGAGGGATCAAGGGGGCGTAGCCGCACAGATACGCAGTATTTT.

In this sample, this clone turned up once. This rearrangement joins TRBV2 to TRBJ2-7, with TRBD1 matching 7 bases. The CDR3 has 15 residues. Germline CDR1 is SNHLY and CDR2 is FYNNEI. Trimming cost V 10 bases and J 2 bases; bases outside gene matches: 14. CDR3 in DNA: TGTGCCACCCAAACGACAGGGACGACCCCCTACGAGCAGTACTTC. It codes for CATQTTGTTPYEQYF.

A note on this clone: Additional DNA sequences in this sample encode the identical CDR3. CDR3 nucleotide sequence: TGCGCCAGCAGCCCCCGGACAGGGAACACTGAAGCTTTCTTT. It yields the protein CASSPRTGNTEAFF. The chain recombines TRBV5-1 with TRBJ1-1, with 7 bases fitting TRBD1. The CDR3 has 14 residues. CDR1 SGHRS and CDR2 YFSETQ come from the germline V gene. V dropped 4 bases and J dropped 1; count of bases not matched to a gene: 4.

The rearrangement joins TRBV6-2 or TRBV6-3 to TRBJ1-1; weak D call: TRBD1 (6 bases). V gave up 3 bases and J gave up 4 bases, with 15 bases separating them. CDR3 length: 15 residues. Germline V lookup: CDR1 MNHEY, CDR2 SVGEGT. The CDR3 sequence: CASSYRPQGTTEAFF. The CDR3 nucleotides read TGTGCCAGCAGTTATCGGCCACAGGGTACCACTGAAGCTTTCTTT.

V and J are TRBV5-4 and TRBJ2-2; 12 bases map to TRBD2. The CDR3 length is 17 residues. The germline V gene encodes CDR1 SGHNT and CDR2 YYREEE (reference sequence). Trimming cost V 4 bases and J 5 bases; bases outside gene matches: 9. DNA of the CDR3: TGTGCCAGCAGCGCGGGACTAGCGGGTTGGGGGACCGGGGAGCTGTTTTTT. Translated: CASSAGLAGWGTGELFF.

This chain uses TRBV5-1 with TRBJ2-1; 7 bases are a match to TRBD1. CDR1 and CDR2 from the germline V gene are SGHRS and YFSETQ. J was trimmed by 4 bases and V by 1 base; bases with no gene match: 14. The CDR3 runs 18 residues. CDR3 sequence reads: CASSLLFIGTEIYNEQFF. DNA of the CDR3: TGCGCCAGCAGCTTGCTCTTTATAGGGACAGAGATTTACAATGAGCAGTTCTTC.

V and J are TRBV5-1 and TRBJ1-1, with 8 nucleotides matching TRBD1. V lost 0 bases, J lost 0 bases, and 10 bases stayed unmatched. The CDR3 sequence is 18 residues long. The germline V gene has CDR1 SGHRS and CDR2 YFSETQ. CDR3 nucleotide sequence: TGCGCCAGCAGCTTGGTAGCTCAGGGGGCCCGTTTGAACACTGAAGCTTTCTTT. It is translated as CASSLVAQGARLNTEAFF.

The CDR3 is CASSFFGTGTADYGYTF. As DNA, the CDR3 is TGTGCCAGTAGTTTTTTTGGGACCGGGACAGCGGACTATGGCTACACCTTC. This chain uses TRBV19 with TRBJ1-2; 7 bases are a match to TRBD1. Germline-derived CDR1 and CDR2 are LNHDA and SQIVND (reference sequence). Losses at the gene ends were 5 bases for V and 3 bases for J; bases not matched to a gene: 15. The CDR3 covers 17 residues. The whole variable domain, remainder taken from reference TRBV19 and TRBJ1-2, is DGGITQSPKYLFRKEGQNVTLSCEQNLNHDAMYWYRQDPGQGLRLIYYSQIVNDFQKGDIAEGYSVSREKKESFPLTVTSAQKNPTAFYLCASSFFGTGTADYGYTFGSGTRLTVV.

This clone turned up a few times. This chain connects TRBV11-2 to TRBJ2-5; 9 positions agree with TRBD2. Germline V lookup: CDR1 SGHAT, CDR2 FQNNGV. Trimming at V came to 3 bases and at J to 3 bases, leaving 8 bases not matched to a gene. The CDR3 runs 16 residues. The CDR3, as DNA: TGTGCCAGCAGCTTCGTTGCGCTAGCGGGGAAAGAGACCCAGTACTTC. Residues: CASSFVALAGKETQYF.

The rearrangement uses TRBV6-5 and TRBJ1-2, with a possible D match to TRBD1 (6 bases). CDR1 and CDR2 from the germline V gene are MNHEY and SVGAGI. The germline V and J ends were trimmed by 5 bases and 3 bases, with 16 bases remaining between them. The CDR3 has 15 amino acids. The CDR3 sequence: CASSKQGNLYYGYTF. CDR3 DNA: TGTGCCAGCAGTAAACAGGGCAATCTATACTATGGCTACACCTTC.